What follows are 14 T cell receptor beta chains derived from one specimen sequenced in a study of blood T cell repertoires in COVID-19. Assay: immunoSEQ multiplex PCR; the TCRdb copy retains only in-frame clones and omits some. The sample includes approximately 280,000 clones, approximately 90% seen only once; the top ten take approximately 4.6%. Sequenced: peripheral blood. The receptors stem from a man aged 35 to 55 with acute or convalescent COVID-19.

The chain is built from TRBV3-1 (or the pseudogene TRBV3-2) and TRBJ1-1; D unclear. Trimming took off 3 bases at V and 2 bases at J, with 13 bases between the two ends. Germline CDR1 LGHDT, CDR2 YNNKEL (reference sequence). The CDR3 is 15 residues long. The DNA of the CDR3 is TGTGCCAGCAGCCAGTCGATCAGGCATAACACTGAAGCTTTCTTT. Amino acids: CASSQSIRHNTEAFF.

The chain joins TRBV30 to TRBJ2-5; D possibly corresponds to TRBD2 (6 bases). Trimming left V 4 bases short and J 1 base short, with 10 bases between. CDR1 GTSNPN and CDR2 SVGIG come from the germline V gene (reference sequence). This CDR3 is 13 amino acids long. The CDR3 sequence: CAWNRDSQETQYF. The CDR3 DNA follows: TGTGCCTGGAATCGGGACTCCCAAGAGACCCAGTACTTC.

The chain couples TRBV5-4 to TRBJ2-6; perhaps TRBD2 as D (7 bases). Trimming shortened V by 2 bases and J by 4 bases, and 16 bases separated the two germline ends. In germline, CDR1 is SGHNT, CDR2 YYREEE (reference sequence). The CDR3 spans 17 residues. CDR3 in DNA: TGTGCCAGCAGCTTTGTGGGGGGGCCTCTGGGGGCCAACGTCCTGACTTTC. Its translation: CASSFVGGPLGANVLTF.

The chain combines TRBV11-3 with TRBJ2-2; 9 positions match TRBD1. The CDR3 totals 15 residues. Germline loops: CDR1 SGHNT, CDR2 YENEEA. V shed 5 bases and J 7 bases; nucleotides not matched to a gene: 8. CDR3 nucleotide sequence: TGTGCCAGCAGCGGGACAGGGCTATCCAGCGGGGAGCTGTTTTTT. It encodes CASSGTGLSSGELFF.

The chain uses TRBV11-2 and TRBJ2-7; no clear D. Germline assignment: CDR1 SGHAT and CDR2 FQNNGV. The CDR3 is 14 amino acids. Trimming removed 0 bases from V and 1 base from J, with 7 bases in between. CDR3 sequence: CASSLEARSYEQYF. The CDR3 nucleotides read TGTGCCAGCAGCTTAGAGGCTCGATCCTACGAGCAGTACTTC.

This sequence joins TRBV19 and TRBJ2-5, with D possibly being TRBD1 (6 bases). Per the germline V gene, CDR1 is LNHDA and CDR2 is SQIVND (reference sequence). Trimming left V 5 bases short and J 2 bases short, with 12 bases between. The CDR3 totals 14 residues. CDR3 in DNA: TGTGCCAGTAGTTCCCGACAGGATCAAGAGACCCAGTACTTC. This sequence encodes CASSSRQDQETQYF.

CDR3 sequence reads: CASSLQTGTNSPLHF. The CDR3 nucleotides read TGTGCCAGCAGCCTTCAGACAGGGACCAATTCACCCCTCCACTTT. The V gene is TRBV5-5, the J gene TRBJ1-6; 7 nucleotides match TRBD1. Germline lookup yields CDR1 SGHKS and CDR2 YYEKEE (reference sequence). CDR3 length: 15 residues. With 4 bases clipped from V and 7 bases from J, the junction kept 8 bases outside the gene matches.

The chain combines TRBV20-1 with TRBJ1-1; D unclear. CDR3 length: 10 amino acids. The ends were cut back, 3 bases at V and 8 bases at J, with 7 bases in the middle. Germline V gene lookup returns CDR1 DFQATT and CDR2 SNEGSKA (reference sequence). CDR3 sequence reads: CSARSQEAFF. The CDR3 DNA reads as TGCAGTGCTAGGTCCCAGGAAGCTTTCTTT.

J is TRBJ2-3 and V is TRBV5-1; D perhaps matches TRBD2 (5 bases). The CDR3 loop spans 14 amino acids. The germline gives CDR1 SGHRS, CDR2 YFSETQ. V was trimmed by 0 bases and J by 2 bases, leaving 7 bases between them. CDR3 sequence: CASSLAGLTDTQYF. The CDR3 DNA is TGCGCCAGCAGCTTGGCCGGACTCACAGATACGCAGTATTTT.

The CDR3 region is CASSPTGGKLRKFF. The CDR3 nucleotides are TGTGCCAGCAGCCCCACAGGGGGGAAACTTAGAAAGTTCTTC. The chain joins TRBV7-8 to TRBJ2-1; 8 nucleotides match TRBD1. CDR3 size: 14 residues. The V segment lost 5 bases and the J segment 14 bases; nucleotides outside the gene matches: 14. Germline CDR1 is SGHVS and CDR2 is FQNEAQ.

The V and J genes are TRBV5-4 and TRBJ1-6, with D hard to call. Germline V gene sequence: CDR1 SGHNT, CDR2 YYREEE (reference sequence). Trimming stripped 0 bases from V and 10 bases from J, with 14 bases between. The CDR3 spans 15 residues. For the CDR3, the DNA is TGTGCCAGCAGCTTGGATGGAGGGCTTAGGTCACCCCTCCACTTT. Translated, it gives CASSLDGGLRSPLHF.

The V call is TRBV3-1 (or the pseudogene TRBV3-2), the J call TRBJ1-2, with 8 bases that match TRBD1. With V trimmed by 6 bases and J by 8 bases, 14 bases remained unmatched. Germline V gene sequence: CDR1 LGHDT, CDR2 YNNKEL (reference sequence). CDR3 length: 15 residues. CDR3 sequence reads: CASRDRAGKSLGYTF. Written as DNA, the CDR3 is TGTGCCAGCAGGGACAGGGCCGGTAAAAGCTTGGGCTACACCTTC.

The chain employs TRBV19 and TRBJ1-2; 8 bases are shared with TRBD1. The germline V gene encodes CDR1 LNHDA and CDR2 SQIVND (reference sequence). This CDR3 is 16 amino acids long. V gave up 3 bases and J gave up 4 bases; unmatched junction bases: 10. The CDR3 DNA follows: TGTGCCAGTAGTATCTCTAGGACAGGGCGTCTCTATGGCTACACCTTC. It translates to CASSISRTGRLYGYTF.

The genes are TRBV12-3 or TRBV12-4 and TRBJ1-5; no clear D. V lost 3 bases and J lost 6, with 9 bases in between. The CDR3 sequence is 13 residues long. The CDR3 nucleotides read TGTGCCAGCAGTTTTTTGGGAGGTCAGCCCCAGCATTTT. As protein: CASSFLGGQPQHF.